This TCR beta chain was profiled in a study of CD8 T cells in ankylosing spondylitis. Study results and limitations: Past research had described some motif variants in reactive arthritis synovial fluid and blood. It appeared that ankylosing spondylitis blood was characterized by a TCR beta motif of 8 or 9 highly homologous variants. As reported, disease-linked clones showed significant enrichment in matched ankylosing spondylitis synovial fluid. Disease-linked clones had a CD8+ phenotype and relatively low frequency in peripheral blood.

A quantitative 5'-RACE method, one with molecular barcodes, was used to make TCR beta libraries. TCRdb redid the calling of the 5' RACE reads with MiXCR, one entry per CDR3 protein. This repertoire shows a few hundred thousand distinct CDR3 sequences, under 25% found once; its top ten account for about 15%. Looked up from germline, CDR1 is DFQATT and CDR2 is SNEGSKA (reference sequence). The CDR3 is 12 amino acids. V dropped 6 bases and J dropped 11 bases, with 20 bases sitting between them. Note on this clonotype: Antigen specificity is unknown.

The chain has TRBV20-1 and TRBJ2-7, with a weak D call TRBD2 (7 bases). The sequence derives from a male donor with ankylosing spondylitis. Input material: blood, either unsorted or a sorted T cell fraction (not recorded which). This CDR3 reads CSAGGGGLMKYF. The CDR3 bases are TGCAGTGCAGGTGGCGGGGGCCTTATGAAGTACTTC.